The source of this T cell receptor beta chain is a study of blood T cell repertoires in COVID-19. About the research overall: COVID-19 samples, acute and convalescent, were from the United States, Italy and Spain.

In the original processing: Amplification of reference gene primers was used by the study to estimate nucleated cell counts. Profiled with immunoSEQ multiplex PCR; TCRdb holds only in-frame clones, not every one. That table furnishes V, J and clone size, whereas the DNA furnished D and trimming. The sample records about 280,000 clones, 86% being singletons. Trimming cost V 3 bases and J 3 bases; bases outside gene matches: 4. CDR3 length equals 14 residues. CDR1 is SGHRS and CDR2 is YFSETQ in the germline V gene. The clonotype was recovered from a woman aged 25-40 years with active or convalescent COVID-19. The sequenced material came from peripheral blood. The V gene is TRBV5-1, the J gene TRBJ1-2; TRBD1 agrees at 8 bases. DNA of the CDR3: TGCGCCAGCAGCTCAGTGGACAGGGACTATGGCTACACCTTC. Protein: CASSSVDRDYGYTF.